This T cell receptor beta chain was sequenced in a study of T cell responses to AZD1222 COVID-19 vaccine. Broader study findings: White British donors predominated, females outnumbered males, and clonal diversity was possibly underestimated. Reportedly, close to half of spike-specific TCRs are directed against unmutated variant regions. Sampled repertoires all dated from after the peak T cell response.

This clone was seen just once. Its target is unknown. Some clones are missing from TCRdb's copy, which holds only in-frame ones; the method was immunoSEQ multiplex PCR. The table has 200,000 or so clones, 80% to 90% seen once; the top ten hold approximately 2.7%. The sample consisted of peripheral blood, taken on day 0 of MenACWY control vaccination. The receptor's source is an adult in good health.

This chain's CDR3 is CASRQGAALDTQYF. DNA for the CDR3: TGTGCCAGCAGACAGGGAGCCGCCTTAGATACGCAGTATTTT. The V call is TRBV6-5, the J call TRBJ2-3; D is possibly TRBD1 (6 bases). This CDR3 has 14 residues. Germline loops: CDR1 MNHEY, CDR2 SVGAGI. The V end was cut by 6 bases, the J end by 5 bases, with 15 bases between.